This paragraph covers one TCR beta chain sequence. This entry belongs to a study of blood T cell repertoires in COVID-19. Study summary: Spain, Italy and the United States supplied samples that represented acute and convalescent COVID-19. The analysed material was cDNA or gDNA that came from T cells, B-cell-depleted T cells, or PBMCs.

Germline assignment: CDR1 SNHLY and CDR2 FYNNEI. V dropped 6 bases and J dropped 2 bases, with 15 bases sitting between them. This CDR3 region has 15 residues. Clones were sequenced by immunoSEQ multiplex PCR, and TCRdb holds only the in-frame ones, with some missing. This sample has about 240,000 clones, with over 80% found just once. The sequence came from a man younger than 45 who had recovered from COVID-19. The chain recombines TRBV2 with TRBJ2-3; D perhaps matches TRBD2 (6 bases). Sequencing was carried out using peripheral blood. CDR3 in amino acids: CASRAYGGATDTQYF. As DNA, the CDR3 is TGTGCCAGCAGGGCTTACGGGGGAGCCACAGATACGCAGTATTTT.